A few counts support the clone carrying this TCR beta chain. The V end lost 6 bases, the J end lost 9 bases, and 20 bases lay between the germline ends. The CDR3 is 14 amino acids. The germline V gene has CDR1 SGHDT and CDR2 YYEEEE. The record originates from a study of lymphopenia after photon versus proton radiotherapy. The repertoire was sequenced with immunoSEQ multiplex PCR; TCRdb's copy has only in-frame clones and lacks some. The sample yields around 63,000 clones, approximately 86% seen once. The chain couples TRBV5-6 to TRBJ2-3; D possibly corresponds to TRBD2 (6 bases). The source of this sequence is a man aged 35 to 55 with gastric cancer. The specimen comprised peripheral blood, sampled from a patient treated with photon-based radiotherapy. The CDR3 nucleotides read TGTGCCAGCATAGGCGGGGCCATCGGCGCCACGCAGTATTTT. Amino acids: CASIGGAIGATQYF.